This T cell receptor beta chain was sequenced for a study of blood T cells in healthy people across ages (dated by TCRdb to 2014 to 2015). Regarding the research as a whole: Template switching captured roughly one uniquely barcoded TCR beta cDNA molecule per two T cells in model experiments. The study measured age-related changes in TCR beta repertoire diversity using deep sequencing normalized with unique cDNA molecular identifiers. The donors were divided into four age groups: young (average about 15 years), middle-aged (almost 40), aged (around 59) and long-lived (roughly 86). To avoid experimental bias, donors of different ages were distributed randomly across sequencing lanes. For two donors (one aged 18 to 29 and one aged 80 or older), the study analyzed two additional independent replicas of 1 million unique cDNA reads from the same blood draw.

Systemically healthy Caucasian individuals from Russia, 35 to 50 in total and aged about 6 to 90 years, were included as donors. Each donor gave ten milliliters of peripheral blood, drawn into EDTA-treated Vacutainer tubes. Ficoll-Paque density-gradient centrifugation was used to isolate PBMCs, with at least 6 million obtained per sample. Trizol reagent was used to extract total RNA from the PBMCs, yielding at least 5.5 micrograms per sample. For every donor, an aliquot of PBMCs went through flow cytometry to measure the percentages of naive CD45RAhigh/CD27high T cells. Results the study describes overall, beyond this receptor: Observed TCR beta diversity per million T cells fell roughly linearly with age, and a significant reduction was already apparent by age roughly 41. Observed TCR beta diversity correlated strongly with the percentage of naive T cells measured by flow cytometry. Donor CMV infection status was unknown, potentially confounding age-related changes in expanded clonotypes. Conclusive comparison of naive and antigen-experienced compartments was prevented by the profiling of bulk unsorted PBMCs. Estimates of total diversity based on one million sequenced T cells were regarded as lower bounds and as underestimates. Compared with the aged group, the long-lived group had more naive CD4+ T cells, fewer expanded clones and increased TCR diversity, suggesting age selection.

Receptor amplification or capture employed 5' RACE. A second PCR of about 7 to 12 cycles was performed with a sample-barcoded 5' primer and a J-beta primer mix. A template-switch 5' adaptor carrying 12 random nucleotides introduced a unique molecular identifier onto each TCR beta cDNA molecule. Each sample yielded at least 2.5 million CDR3-containing paired-end reads. First-strand cDNA synthesis was performed from all RNA using the Mint cDNA synthesis kit, with priming by a TRBC-specific oligonucleotide. Following uracil-DNA glycosylase treatment, a first 18-cycle PCR with universal primers M1SS and BC2_uni_R was performed on all cDNA. Per the source publication's procedure: For normalization, 1 million high-quality reads were randomly selected from each sample, with every read carrying a distinct molecular identifier. Reads with shared molecular identifiers were discarded instead of being binned into consensus sequences. MiTCR, set to a Q25 quality threshold and the strictest error-elimination algorithm, was used for CDR3 identification, clonotype clustering and error correction. A nonparametric unseen species model with Euler transformation was used to estimate a lower bound on total TCR beta diversity. TCRdb reanalyzed the raw reads on its own, using fastp at Q25 for trimming and MiXCR for clone calling, and kept in-frame beta chains. One record per CDR3 amino acid sequence lists the most common genes and DNA. The V and J calls here are based on TCRdb, not the publication. This sample lists approximately 1,700,000 distinct CDR3 sequences; about 39% were detected once. The ten biggest clones cover around 23% of the sample.

Trimming at the junction amounts to 5 bases on V and 1 base on J, and the germline ends lie 18 bases apart. Including the terminal cysteine and phenylalanine, the CDR3 comprises 17 residues. The CDR3 DNA has 51 bases and is translated from base 1. This clonotype was counted once. The antigen it binds to is not known. No much larger clone is present one base from it, and per-base qualities are unavailable. The sample consisted of blood. This receptor chain uses TRBV12-3 or TRBV12-4 and TRBJ2-1; the D call could be TRBD1 or TRBD2, with each sharing 5 bases. This sequence originates from a human donor in good health. The sequenced DNA is TGTGCCAGCAGTCTCCACGGGGTGGGGCCTTCCTACAATGAGCAGTTCTTC. This sequence encodes CASSLHGVGPSYNEQFF.